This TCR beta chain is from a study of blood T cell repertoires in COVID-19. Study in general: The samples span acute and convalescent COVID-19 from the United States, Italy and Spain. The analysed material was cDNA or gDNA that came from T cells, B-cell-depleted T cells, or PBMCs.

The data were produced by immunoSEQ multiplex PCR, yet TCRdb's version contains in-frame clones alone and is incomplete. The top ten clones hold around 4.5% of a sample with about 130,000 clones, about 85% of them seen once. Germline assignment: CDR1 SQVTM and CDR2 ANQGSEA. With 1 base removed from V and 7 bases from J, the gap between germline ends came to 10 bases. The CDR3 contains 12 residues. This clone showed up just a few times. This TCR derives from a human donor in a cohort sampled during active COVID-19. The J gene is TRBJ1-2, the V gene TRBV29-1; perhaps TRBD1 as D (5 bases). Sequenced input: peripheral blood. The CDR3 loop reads CSVEVGPGGYTF. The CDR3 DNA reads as TGCAGCGTTGAAGTGGGGCCGGGTGGCTACACCTTC.